Sequencing of this TCR beta chain was carried out in a study of control samples from healthy donors and cancer patients. Generated by immunoSEQ multiplex PCR, the TCRdb table keeps only in-frame clones and is missing some. This table has 100,000 to 150,000 clones, around nine tenths appearing once. From germline, CDR1 is GTSNPN and CDR2 SVGIG (reference sequence). There are 13 residues in the CDR3. The V end was cut by 3 bases, the J end by 6 bases, with 14 bases between. The sample taken for sequencing was blood. The TCR comes from a man aged 25-45 years in good health. J is TRBJ1-2 and V is TRBV30, with D uncertain. Here the CDR3 DNA reads TGTGCCTGGAGAAGTGGAGGAAGTCATGGCTACACCTTC. It is translated as CAWRSGGSHGYTF. The variable domain in full, with the rest retrieved from reference TRBV30 and TRBJ1-2, is SQTIHQWPATLVQPVGSPLSLECTVEGTSNPNLYWYRQAAGRGLQLLFYSVGIGQISSEVPQNLSASRPQDRQFILSSKKLLLSDSGFYLCAWRSGGSHGYTFGSGTRLTVV.